The 9 T cell receptor beta chains in this list originate from one sample, sequenced in a study of blood T cells in healthy people across ages (dated by TCRdb to between 2015 and 2016). Libraries were prepared through 5' RACE. Data came from an Illumina HiSeq 2500. The second PCR ran for about 7 to 11 cycles and used a J-beta primer mix along with a sample-barcoded 5' primer. TCRdb took the public reads, trimmed them with fastp at Q25, ran MiXCR for clone calling and kept in-frame beta chains. All rows with the same CDR3 protein become a single entry with the most common DNA and genes. The sample contains more than 600,000 distinct CDR3 sequences, just under 25% of them found a single time. The ten most abundant clones make up more than 8% of the sample. This sample also belongs to another study, concerning T cells of mothers and their children.

Material: blood. These TCRs come from a boy between 5 and 17 years old in good health.

In its sample, this clonotype was seen a few times. This chain connects TRBV12-3 or TRBV12-4 to TRBJ1-1; a possible D gene is TRBD1 (5 bases). This CDR3 region has 17 residues. The V and J ends lost 6 bases and 3 bases respectively, with 23 bases between them. This CDR3 is CASRKKTVGGADTEAFF. CDR3 DNA sequence: TGTGCCAGCAGAAAGAAAACTGTTGGTGGGGCAGACACTGAAGCTTTCTTT.

This chain joins TRBV12-3 or TRBV12-4 and TRBJ2-1; 7 bases match TRBD2. Matching the DNA end better, TRBJ2-7 makes the J call doubtful. CDR3 length equals 15 residues. The CDR3 nucleotides are TGTGCCAGCAGTTTTTTAGGGGAGGGCGCCTACGAGCAGTACTTC. Residues: CASSFLGEGAYEQYF.

In its sample, this clonotype was seen a few times. The rearrangement joins TRBV2 to TRBJ2-5; D not certain. Germline-derived CDR1 and CDR2 are SNHLY and FYNNEI. V gave up 2 bases and J gave up 5 bases, with 9 bases separating them. This CDR3 has 13 residues. CDR3 in DNA: TGTGCCAGCAGTGAACAGCAAAGGGAGACCCAGTACTTC. Translated, it gives CASSEQQRETQYF.

This chain joins TRBV6-5 and TRBJ1-2, with D hard to call. Germline V CDR1 and CDR2: MNHEY, SVGAGI. Trimming removed 2 bases from V and 5 bases from J, with 12 bases in between. CDR3 length: 14 residues. Written as DNA, the CDR3 is TGTGCCAGCAGTTACCCAGAGGTACTATATGGCTACACCTTC. This encodes CASSYPEVLYGYTF.

About this clonotype: This may arise from a read error, as a much more abundant clone is one base away. The CDR3 end shows no conserved phenylalanine or tryptophan, and so a read error is likely. The rearrangement joins TRBV2 to TRBJ1-5, with D maybe TRBD1 (5 bases). Deletions cut 6 bases from V and 4 bases from J, with 7 bases between. The CDR3 sequence is 12 residues long. The V gene's germline CDR1 is SNHLY and CDR2 FYNNEI. For the CDR3, the DNA is TGTGCCAGCAGGGGGGGTAATCAGCCCCAGCATGTT. Translating it yields CASRGGNQPQHV.

The rearrangement joins TRBV28 to TRBJ2-3, with a tentative D call TRBD2 (5 bases). CDR1 is MDHEN, CDR2 SYDVKM, per germline. The V gene lost 8 bases and the J gene lost 6 bases, with 21 bases spanning the gap. This CDR3 spans 15 amino acids. In DNA form, the CDR3 reads TGTGCCAGCCACCGCACGGGGATTCCGTGGGATACGCAGTATTTT. Translation gives CASHRTGIPWDTQYF.

The rearrangement joins TRBV7-4 to TRBJ2-5; TRBD1 matches at 10 bases. Judging by the DNA end, TRBJ2-7 fits better; the J call may be wrong. The CDR3 loop spans 14 amino acids. Germline values: CDR1 SGHVT, CDR2 SQSDAQ. In nucleotides, the CDR3 is TGTGCCCCGCACCCGGGACAGGGGATTTACGAGCAGTACTTC. Translating gives CAPHPGQGIYEQYF.

The rearrangement uses TRBV4-2 and TRBJ2-5; 12 bases fit TRBD2. The tail of the sequence fits TRBJ2-1 better, so the J call may be wrong. Looked up from germline, CDR1 is LGHNA and CDR2 is YNFKEQ. There are 16 residues in the CDR3. CDR3 amino acids: CASSRQLAGGYNEQFF. In nucleotides, the CDR3 is TGTGCCAGCAGCCGCCAGCTAGCGGGAGGGTACAATGAGCAGTTCTTC.

This clonotype was observed a few times. The rearrangement joins TRBV7-2 to TRBJ2-7; D is tentatively TRBD1 or TRBD2 (5 bases each). V was clipped by 6 bases and J by 4 bases, with 13 bases between them. This CDR3 is 13 amino acids long. Germline lookup yields CDR1 SGHTA and CDR2 FQGNSA. This CDR3 is CASREAGSYEQYF. The CDR3 DNA reads as TGTGCCAGCAGGGAAGCAGGGAGTTACGAGCAGTACTTC.